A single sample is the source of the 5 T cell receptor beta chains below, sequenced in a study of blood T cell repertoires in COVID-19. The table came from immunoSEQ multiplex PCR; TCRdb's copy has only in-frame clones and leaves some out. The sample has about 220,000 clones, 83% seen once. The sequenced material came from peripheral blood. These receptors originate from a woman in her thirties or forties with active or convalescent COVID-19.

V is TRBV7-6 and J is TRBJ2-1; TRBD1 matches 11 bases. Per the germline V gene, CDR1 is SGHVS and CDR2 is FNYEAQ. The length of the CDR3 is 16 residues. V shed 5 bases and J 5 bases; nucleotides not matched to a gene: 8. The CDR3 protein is CASSPFRDRGNNEQFF. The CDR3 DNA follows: TGTGCCAGCAGCCCTTTCCGGGACAGGGGGAACAATGAGCAGTTCTTC.

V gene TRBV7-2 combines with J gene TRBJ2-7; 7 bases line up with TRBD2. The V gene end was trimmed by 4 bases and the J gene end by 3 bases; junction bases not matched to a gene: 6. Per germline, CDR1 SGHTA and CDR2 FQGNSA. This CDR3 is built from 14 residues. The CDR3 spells CASSWVGTNYEQYF. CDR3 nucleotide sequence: TGTGCCAGCAGCTGGGTGGGGACTAACTACGAGCAGTACTTC. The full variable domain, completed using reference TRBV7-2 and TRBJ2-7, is GAGVSQSPSNKVTEKGKDVELRCDPISGHTALYWYRQSLGQGLEFLIYFQGNSAPDKSGLPSDRFSAERTGGSVSTLTIQRTQQEDSAVYLCASSWVGTNYEQYFGPGTRLTVT.

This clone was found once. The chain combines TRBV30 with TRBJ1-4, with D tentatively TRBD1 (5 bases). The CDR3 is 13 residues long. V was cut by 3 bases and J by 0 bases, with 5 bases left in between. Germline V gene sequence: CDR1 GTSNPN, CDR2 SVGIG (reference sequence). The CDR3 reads CAWRGATNEKLFF. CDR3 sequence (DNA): TGTGCCTGGAGAGGGGCAACTAATGAAAAACTGTTTTTT.

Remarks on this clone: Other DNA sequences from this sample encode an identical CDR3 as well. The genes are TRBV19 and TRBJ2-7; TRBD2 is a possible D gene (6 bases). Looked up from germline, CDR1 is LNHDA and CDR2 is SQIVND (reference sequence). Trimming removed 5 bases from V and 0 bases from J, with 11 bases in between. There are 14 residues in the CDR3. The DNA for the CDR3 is TGTGCCAGTAGTCCCGGGACTGGCTCCTACGAGCAGTACTTC. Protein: CASSPGTGSYEQYF.

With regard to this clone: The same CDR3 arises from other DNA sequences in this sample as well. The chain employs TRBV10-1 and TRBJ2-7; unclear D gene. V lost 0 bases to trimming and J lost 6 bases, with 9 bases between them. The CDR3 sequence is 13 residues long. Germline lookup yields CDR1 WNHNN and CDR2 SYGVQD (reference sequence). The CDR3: CASSESTGGEQYF. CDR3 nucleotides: TGCGCCAGCAGTGAGTCGACCGGCGGCGAGCAGTACTTC.